The 14 T cell receptor beta chains reported below all come from one sample, sequenced in a study of monozygotic twins with inflammatory bowel disease. TCRdb reanalyzed the 5' RACE reads and collapses them to one entry per CDR3 protein, without DNA. Here the sample table reports about 210,000 distinct CDR3 sequences. The material sequenced was blood. The receptors were gathered from a human donor with ulcerative colitis or Crohn's disease, or a healthy co-twin of an affected twin (not recorded which).

This rearrangement joins TRBV30 to TRBJ2-7; there is no DNA to check the TCRdb D call of TRBD1. The CDR3 has 11 amino acids. The germline CDR1 and CDR2 sequences are GTSNPN and SVGIG (reference sequence). The CDR3 here is CAWSWGNEQYF.

CDR3 in amino acids: CASSYEIMNTEAFF. The V call is TRBV6-6, the J call TRBJ1-1. In germline, CDR1 is MNHNY, CDR2 SVGAGI (reference sequence). The CDR3 totals 14 residues.

This CDR3 reads CASTRGQIHGYTF. The V call is TRBV7-2, the J call TRBJ1-2; the D call from TCRdb, TRBD1, cannot be confirmed without DNA. From germline, CDR1 is SGHTA and CDR2 FQGNSA. This CDR3 spans 13 amino acids.

This chain connects TRBV18 to TRBJ1-3. CDR3 size: 14 residues. Germline V lookup: CDR1 KGHSH, CDR2 LQKENI. CDR3 residues: CASSPQDAEDTIYF.

The chain uses TRBV19 and TRBJ1-1. CDR1 LNHDA and CDR2 SQIVND come from the germline V gene (reference sequence). The CDR3 loop spans 13 amino acids. CDR3 amino acids: CASTAWMDTEAFF.

The chain joins TRBV6-5 to TRBJ1-6; TCRdb reports TRBD1, a call that lacks DNA to check it against. The germline V gene has CDR1 MNHEY and CDR2 SVGAGI. This CDR3 region has 18 residues. CDR3 sequence: CASSYSAGGSSYNSPLHF.

The V and J genes are TRBV7-9 and TRBJ2-1. CDR3 size: 12 residues. CDR1 SEHNR and CDR2 FQNEAQ come from the germline V gene (reference sequence). The chain's CDR3 is CASSLPVGEQFF.

V usage is TRBV7-2 and J usage is TRBJ2-1; no DNA is available, so the TRBD1 call from TCRdb remains unchecked. CDR1 and CDR2 (germline): SGHTA, FQGNSA. CDR3 length equals 11 residues. The CDR3 reads CASSQQGAEFF.

The CDR3 spells CASSLLWVGDTQYF. The chain has TRBV12-3 or TRBV12-4 and TRBJ2-3; the TCRdb D gene call, TRBD2, has no DNA to confirm it. There are 14 residues in the CDR3.

V usage is TRBV12-3 or TRBV12-4 and J usage is TRBJ2-3; TCRdb names TRBD2, which stays unverified in the absence of DNA. The length of the CDR3 is 14 residues. The CDR3 spells CASSPTTLAGGQYF.

The CDR3 is CASSWGPGNEQFF. J is TRBJ2-1 and V is TRBV12-3 or TRBV12-4; checking the TCRdb D call of TRBD1 is not possible without DNA. The CDR3 runs to 13 residues.

This chain connects TRBV10-3 to TRBJ1-1. Germline loops: CDR1 ENHRY, CDR2 SYGVKD. This CDR3 is built from 12 residues. CDR3 sequence reads: CAISQGLSEAFF.

The chain carries TRBV20-1 and TRBJ2-7; TCRdb picks TRBD2, but there is no DNA to check that call. The CDR3 length is 13 residues. Germline-derived CDR1 and CDR2 are DFQATT and SNEGSKA (reference sequence). The CDR3 loop reads CSATSATFYEQYF.

J is TRBJ2-2 and V is TRBV28; TCRdb gives TRBD2 as the D gene, but with no DNA this cannot be confirmed. Per the germline V gene, CDR1 is MDHEN and CDR2 is SYDVKM. The CDR3 is 19 amino acids. Here the CDR3 reads CASSLSSSLAGEYIGELFF. Based on the CDR3 plus reference TRBV28 and TRBJ2-2, the full variable domain is DVKVTQSSRYLVKRTGEKVFLECVQDMDHENMFWYRQDPGLGLRLIYFSYDVKMKEKGDIPEGYSVSREKKERFSLILESASTNQTSMYLCASSLSSSLAGEYIGELFFGEGSRLTVL.